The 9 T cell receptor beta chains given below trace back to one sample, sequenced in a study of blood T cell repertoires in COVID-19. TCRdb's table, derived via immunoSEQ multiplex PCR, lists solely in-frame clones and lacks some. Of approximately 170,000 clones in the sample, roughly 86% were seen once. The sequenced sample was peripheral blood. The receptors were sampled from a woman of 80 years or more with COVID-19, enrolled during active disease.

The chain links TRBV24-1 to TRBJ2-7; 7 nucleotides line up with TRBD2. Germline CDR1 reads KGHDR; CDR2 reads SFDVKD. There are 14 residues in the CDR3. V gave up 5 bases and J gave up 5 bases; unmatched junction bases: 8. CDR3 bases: TGTGCCACCAGTGGAAGGACGGGAGGCGACGAGCAGTACTTC. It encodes CATSGRTGGDEQYF.

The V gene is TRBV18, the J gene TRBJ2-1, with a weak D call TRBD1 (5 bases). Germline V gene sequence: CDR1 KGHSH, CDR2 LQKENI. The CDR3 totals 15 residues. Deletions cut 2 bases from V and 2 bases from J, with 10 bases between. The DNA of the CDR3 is TGTGCCAGCTCACCATCCAGGGCAGCCTACAATGAGCAGTTCTTC. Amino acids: CASSPSRAAYNEQFF.

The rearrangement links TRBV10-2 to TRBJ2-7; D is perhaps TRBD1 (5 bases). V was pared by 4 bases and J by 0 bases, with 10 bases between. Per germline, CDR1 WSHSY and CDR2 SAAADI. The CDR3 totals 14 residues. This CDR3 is CASSVTGDSYEQYF. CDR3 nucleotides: TGCGCCAGCAGTGTCACAGGAGACTCCTACGAGCAGTACTTC.

This CDR3 is CASSIGGGYTF. The CDR3, as DNA: TGTGCCAGTAGTATCGGGGGTGGCTACACCTTC. This chain connects TRBV19 to TRBJ1-2; possible D gene TRBD1, 5 bases. Trimming took 3 bases from V and 7 from J, leaving 6 bases between them. Germline V CDR1 and CDR2: LNHDA, SQIVND (reference sequence). The CDR3 runs to 11 residues.

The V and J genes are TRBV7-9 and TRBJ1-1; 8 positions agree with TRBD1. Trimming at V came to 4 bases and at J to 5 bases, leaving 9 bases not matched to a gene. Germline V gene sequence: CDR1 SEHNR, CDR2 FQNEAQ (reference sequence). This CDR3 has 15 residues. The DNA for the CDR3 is TGTGCCAGCAGCTCCCCACAGGGGGGATGGACTGAAGCTTTCTTT. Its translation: CASSSPQGGWTEAFF. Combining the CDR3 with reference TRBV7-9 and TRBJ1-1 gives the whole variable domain DTGVSQNPRHKITKRGQNVTFRCDPISEHNRLYWYRQTLGQGPEFLTYFQNEAQLEKSRLLSDRFSAERPKGSFSTLEIQRTEQGDSAMYLCASSSPQGGWTEAFFGQGTRLTVV.

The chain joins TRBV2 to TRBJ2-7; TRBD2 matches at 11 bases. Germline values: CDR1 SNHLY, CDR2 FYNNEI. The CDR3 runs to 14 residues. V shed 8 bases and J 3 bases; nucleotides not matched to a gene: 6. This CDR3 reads CASARLAGHYEQYF. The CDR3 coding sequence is TGTGCCAGCGCCCGACTAGCGGGACACTACGAGCAGTACTTC.

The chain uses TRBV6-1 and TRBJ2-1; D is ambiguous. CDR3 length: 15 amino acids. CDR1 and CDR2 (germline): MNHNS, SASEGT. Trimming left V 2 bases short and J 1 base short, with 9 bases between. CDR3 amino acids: CASSEWQASYNEQFF. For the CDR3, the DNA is TGTGCCAGCAGTGAATGGCAGGCGTCCTACAATGAGCAGTTCTTC.

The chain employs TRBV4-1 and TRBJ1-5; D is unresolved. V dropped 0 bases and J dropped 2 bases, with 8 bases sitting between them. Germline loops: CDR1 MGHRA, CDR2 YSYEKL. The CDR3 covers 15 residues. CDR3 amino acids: CASSQERAGNQPQHF. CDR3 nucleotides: TGCGCCAGCAGCCAAGAGAGGGCGGGCAATCAGCCCCAGCATTTT.

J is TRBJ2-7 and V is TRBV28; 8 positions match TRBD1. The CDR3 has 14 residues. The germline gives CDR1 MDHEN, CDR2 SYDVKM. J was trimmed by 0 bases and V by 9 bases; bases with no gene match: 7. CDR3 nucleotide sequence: TGTGCCAGTATAAGACAGGGGAGCTCCTACGAGCAGTACTTC. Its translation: CASIRQGSSYEQYF. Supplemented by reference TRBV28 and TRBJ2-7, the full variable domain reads DVKVTQSSRYLVKRTGEKVFLECVQDMDHENMFWYRQDPGLGLRLIYFSYDVKMKEKGDIPEGYSVSREKKERFSLILESASTNQTSMYLCASIRQGSSYEQYFGPGTRLTVT.